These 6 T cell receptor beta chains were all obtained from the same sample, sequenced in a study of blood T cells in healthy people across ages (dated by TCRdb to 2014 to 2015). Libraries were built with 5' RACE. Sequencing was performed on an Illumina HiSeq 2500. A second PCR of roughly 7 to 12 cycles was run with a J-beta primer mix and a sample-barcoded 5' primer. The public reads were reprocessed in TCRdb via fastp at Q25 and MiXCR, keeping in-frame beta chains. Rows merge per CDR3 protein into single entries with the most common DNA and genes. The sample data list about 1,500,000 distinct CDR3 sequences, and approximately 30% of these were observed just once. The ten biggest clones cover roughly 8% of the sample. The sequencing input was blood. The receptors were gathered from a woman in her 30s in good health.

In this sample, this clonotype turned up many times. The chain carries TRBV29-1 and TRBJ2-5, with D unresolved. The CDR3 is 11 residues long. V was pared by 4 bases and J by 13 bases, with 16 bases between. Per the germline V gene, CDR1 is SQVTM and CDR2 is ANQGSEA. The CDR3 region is CSVGATWASYF. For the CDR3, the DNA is TGCAGCGTTGGAGCAACCTGGGCCTCGTACTTC.

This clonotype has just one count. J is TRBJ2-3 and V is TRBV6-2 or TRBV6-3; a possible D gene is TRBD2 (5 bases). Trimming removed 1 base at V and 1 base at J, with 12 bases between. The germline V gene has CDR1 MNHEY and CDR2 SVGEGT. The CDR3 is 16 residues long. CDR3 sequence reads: CASSYLAGTRTDTQYF. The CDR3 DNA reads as TGTGCCAGCAGTTACTTGGCGGGTACCCGCACAGATACGCAGTATTTT.

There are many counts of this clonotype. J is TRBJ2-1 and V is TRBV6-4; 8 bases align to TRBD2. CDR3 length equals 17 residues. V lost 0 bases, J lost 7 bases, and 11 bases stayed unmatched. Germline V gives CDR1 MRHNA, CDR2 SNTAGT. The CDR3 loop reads CASSDSTSGTSINEQFF. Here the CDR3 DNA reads TGTGCCAGCAGTGACTCTACTAGCGGTACCTCCATAAATGAGCAGTTCTTC.

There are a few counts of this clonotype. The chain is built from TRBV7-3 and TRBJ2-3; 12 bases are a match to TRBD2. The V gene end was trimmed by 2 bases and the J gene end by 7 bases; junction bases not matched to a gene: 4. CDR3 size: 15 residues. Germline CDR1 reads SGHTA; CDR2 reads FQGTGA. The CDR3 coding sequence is TGTGCCAGCAGCTTAGGACTAGCGGGGTCATATACGCAGTATTTT. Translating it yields CASSLGLAGSYTQYF.

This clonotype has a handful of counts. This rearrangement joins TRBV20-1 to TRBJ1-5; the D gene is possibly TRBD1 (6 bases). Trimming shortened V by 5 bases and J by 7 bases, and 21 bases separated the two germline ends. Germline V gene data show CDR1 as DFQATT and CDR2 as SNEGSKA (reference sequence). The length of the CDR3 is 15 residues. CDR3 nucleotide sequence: TGCAGTGCTGGAAGGGACAACCCGATCCAACAGCCCCAGCATTTT. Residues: CSAGRDNPIQQPQHF.

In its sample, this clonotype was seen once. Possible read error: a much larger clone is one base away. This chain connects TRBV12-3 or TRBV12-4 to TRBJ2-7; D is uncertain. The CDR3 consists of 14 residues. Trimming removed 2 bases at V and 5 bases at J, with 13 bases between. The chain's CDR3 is CASSLTTGSHEQYF. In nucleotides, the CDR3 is TGTGCCAGCAGTTTAACGACTGGATCCCACGAGCAGTACTTC.